What follows are 9 T cell receptor beta chains derived from one specimen sequenced in a study of blood T cell repertoires in COVID-19. Data came from immunoSEQ multiplex PCR; TCRdb stores just in-frame clones and leaves some out. The table has 100,000 to 150,000 clones, 70% to 90% seen once; the top ten hold about 2.5%. The sample comprised PBMCs or T cells enriched from blood (not recorded which). The receptors originated from a woman between 45 and 65 years old who had recovered from COVID-19.

The chain has TRBV6-4 and TRBJ1-3, with 9 nucleotides matching TRBD1. Germline assignment: CDR1 MRHNA and CDR2 SNTAGT. V dropped 6 bases and J dropped 8; count of bases not matched to a gene: 17. The CDR3 runs to 17 residues. As DNA, the CDR3 is TGTGCCAGCAGCCCCATCACAGGGGGCCTAGAGCTATACACCATATATTTT. Its translation: CASSPITGGLELYTIYF.

The chain has TRBV9 and TRBJ2-5, with D perhaps TRBD2 (5 bases). The CDR3 is made up of 13 amino acids. Trimming cost V 3 bases and J 3 bases, with 9 bases left between them. CDR1 and CDR2 from the germline V gene are SGDLS and YYNGEE. CDR3 in amino acids: CASSALGKETQYF. The CDR3 DNA follows: TGTGCCAGCAGCGCACTAGGAAAAGAGACCCAGTACTTC.

This chain connects TRBV7-9 to TRBJ1-1, with TRBD1 matching 10 bases. The trim removed 4 bases at V and 6 bases at J, leaving 8 bases unmatched. Germline V gene sequence: CDR1 SEHNR, CDR2 FQNEAQ (reference sequence). This CDR3 comprises 15 residues. Written as DNA, the CDR3 is TGTGCCAGCAGCTCCTGGACAGGGGGACGGCCTGAAGCTTTCTTT. Protein: CASSSWTGGRPEAFF.

The chain links TRBV27 to TRBJ2-1, with 8 bases aligning to TRBD2. Germline CDR1 is MNHEY and CDR2 is SMNVEV (reference sequence). This CDR3 comprises 13 residues. V shed 0 bases, J shed 15 bases, and the junction held 7 bases outside the gene matches. This CDR3 reads CASSLSPGGAVFF. DNA for the CDR3: TGTGCCAGCAGTTTATCGCCCGGGGGGGCCGTGTTCTTC.

This chain uses TRBV7-6 with TRBJ1-6; the D is unclear. The CDR3 is 14 amino acids. V lost 1 base and J 9 bases, leaving 10 bases between the germline ends. Germline CDR1 and CDR2: SGHVS and FNYEAQ. CDR3 nucleotides: TGTGCCAGCAGCTTAGATAACCGGGGTTCACCCCTCCACTTT. Its protein product is CASSLDNRGSPLHF.

This rearrangement joins TRBV6-5 to TRBJ2-5; D gene uncertain. Germline CDR1 reads MNHEY; CDR2 reads SVGAGI. This CDR3 contains 16 residues. Trimming stripped 0 bases from V and 2 bases from J, with 13 bases between. CDR3 loop: CASSYSRWLEQETQYF. CDR3 bases: TGTGCCAGCAGTTACTCGAGATGGCTAGAGCAAGAGACCCAGTACTTC.

This chain joins TRBV27 and TRBJ2-4; D uncertain. Trimming stripped 4 bases from V and 2 bases from J, with 9 bases between. Germline CDR1 is MNHEY and CDR2 is SMNVEV (reference sequence). The CDR3 is 14 residues long. This chain's CDR3 is CASSSALSKNIQYF. For the CDR3, the DNA is TGTGCCAGCAGTTCCGCACTATCCAAAAACATTCAGTACTTC.

The chain joins TRBV19 to TRBJ1-2; 8 nucleotides line up with TRBD1. Germline V CDR1 and CDR2: LNHDA, SQIVND (reference sequence). The CDR3 spans 17 residues. V shed 8 bases and J 4 bases; nucleotides not matched to a gene: 18. CDR3 sequence reads: CASSGHRPFQGAYGYTF. The CDR3 DNA is TGTGCCAGTTCGGGACACCGACCCTTCCAGGGGGCCTATGGCTACACCTTC.

The V call is TRBV5-1, the J call TRBJ2-3; 12 positions match TRBD2. The CDR3 contains 20 residues. Germline V lookup: CDR1 SGHRS, CDR2 YFSETQ. The ends lost 0 bases at V and 4 bases at J; junction bases unmatched: 15. The CDR3 DNA sequence: TGCGCCAGCAGCTTGGGCCCGACTAGCGGGGGTCCCAACCTAGCAGATACGCAGTATTTT. Its translation is CASSLGPTSGGPNLADTQYF.